Following are 27 T cell receptor beta chains from one sample sequenced in a study of blood T cell repertoires in COVID-19. The assay was immunoSEQ multiplex PCR, and TCRdb's table has in-frame clones only and misses some. The sample carries approximately 110,000 clones, around nine tenths recorded once. The sequencing input was peripheral blood. Receptor source: a man in his forties with acute or convalescent COVID-19.

DNA of the CDR3: TGTGCCAGCTCACCGAGCAGGCAGGGGGCGTACGAGCAGTACTTC. Translated: CASSPSRQGAYEQYF. The chain couples TRBV18 to TRBJ2-7; 8 bases are a match to TRBD1. This CDR3 is 15 amino acids long. Unmatched junction bases numbered 8, after V lost 3 bases and J lost 4 bases. Germline V gene lookup returns CDR1 KGHSH and CDR2 LQKENI.

The chain is built from TRBV24-1 and TRBJ2-7; tentative D call: TRBD1 (6 bases). The CDR3 has 15 amino acids. Between the trimmed V and J ends, which lost 6 bases and 3 bases, there was a span of 17 bases. Germline CDR1 KGHDR, CDR2 SFDVKD. CDR3 DNA sequence: TGTGCCACCAGTTCCTCAGGGGCCAACAACTACGAGCAGTACTTC. It yields the protein CATSSSGANNYEQYF.

The V call is TRBV27, the J call TRBJ2-5; 8 bases fit TRBD1. Germline CDR1 and CDR2: MNHEY and SMNVEV (reference sequence). V shed 3 bases and J 5 bases; nucleotides not matched to a gene: 8. This CDR3 has 15 residues. CDR3: CASSFLQGAGETQYF. As DNA, the CDR3 is TGTGCCAGCAGTTTTCTTCAGGGGGCGGGGGAGACCCAGTACTTC.

J is TRBJ1-2 and V is TRBV5-1; TRBD1 matches 10 bases. Germline V gives CDR1 SGHRS, CDR2 YFSETQ. The CDR3 loop spans 13 amino acids. Trimming at V came to 4 bases and at J to 5 bases, leaving 2 bases not matched to a gene. The DNA for the CDR3 is TGCGCCAGCAGCCAGGACAGGGGGTATGGCTACACCTTC. Encoded protein: CASSQDRGYGYTF.

This chain connects TRBV19 to TRBJ1-1; D is perhaps TRBD1 (6 bases). CDR3 size: 13 residues. V lost 9 bases, J lost 2 bases, and 13 bases lay in between. The germline V gene encodes CDR1 LNHDA and CDR2 SQIVND (reference sequence). The CDR3 here is CASSGTINTEAFF. In DNA, the CDR3 is TGTGCCAGCTCCGGGACAATAAACACTGAAGCTTTCTTT. The full variable domain, completed using reference TRBV19 and TRBJ1-1, is DGGITQSPKYLFRKEGQNVTLSCEQNLNHDAMYWYRQDPGQGLRLIYYSQIVNDFQKGDIAEGYSVSREKKESFPLTVTSAQKNPTAFYLCASSGTINTEAFFGQGTRLTVV.

V and J are TRBV18 and TRBJ1-5; D gene unclear. The CDR3 contains 13 residues. The germline CDR1 and CDR2 sequences are KGHSH and LQKENI. Deletions cut 2 bases from V and 5 bases from J, with 7 bases between. CDR3 in amino acids: CASSPTVDQPQHF. CDR3 DNA: TGTGCCAGCTCACCAACGGTGGATCAGCCCCAGCATTTT.

The CDR3 coding sequence is TGTGCCAGCAGTTTATTCCGGCAGCCCCAGCATTTT. Translated, it gives CASSLFRQPQHF. This chain connects TRBV27 to TRBJ1-5; D gene unclear. The germline gives CDR1 MNHEY, CDR2 SMNVEV (reference sequence). CDR3 length equals 12 residues. The V and J ends lost 1 base and 7 bases respectively, with 5 bases between them.

This clone was observed a handful of times. This sequence joins TRBV2 and TRBJ1-3, with TRBD1 as a possible D gene (5 bases). Germline loops: CDR1 SNHLY, CDR2 FYNNEI. The V end lost 5 bases, the J end lost 1 base, and 12 bases lay between the germline ends. The CDR3 has 15 amino acids. The CDR3 loop is CASSHPTESGNTIYF. CDR3 nucleotides: TGTGCCAGCAGTCACCCGACAGAGTCTGGAAACACCATATATTTT.

The chain couples TRBV27 to TRBJ2-3; possibly TRBD1 for D (5 bases). Germline V gene lookup returns CDR1 MNHEY and CDR2 SMNVEV (reference sequence). This CDR3 contains 14 residues. With 3 bases removed from V and 5 bases from J, the gap between germline ends came to 12 bases. The CDR3 protein is CASSLAGYIDTQYF. The CDR3 DNA reads as TGTGCCAGCAGTTTGGCAGGGTATATAGATACGCAGTATTTT.

The genes are TRBV30 and TRBJ1-1; D is undetermined. The CDR3 spans 13 residues. CDR1 GTSNPN and CDR2 SVGIG come from the germline V gene (reference sequence). The V end was cut by 4 bases, the J end by 1 base, with 10 bases between. Written as DNA, the CDR3 is TGTGCCTGGACCGGGGTTGCGAACACTGAAGCTTTCTTT. Protein sequence: CAWTGVANTEAFF. Based on the CDR3 plus reference TRBV30 and TRBJ1-1, the full variable domain is SQTIHQWPATLVQPVGSPLSLECTVEGTSNPNLYWYRQAAGRGLQLLFYSVGIGQISSEVPQNLSASRPQDRQFILSSKKLLLSDSGFYLCAWTGVANTEAFFGQGTRLTVV.

This clone has more than one count but fewer than ten. This chain links TRBV6-2 or TRBV6-3 with TRBJ1-1; D may be TRBD1 (6 bases). Germline V gene sequence: CDR1 MNHEY, CDR2 SVGEGT. The V and J ends lost 6 bases and 3 bases respectively, with 17 bases between them. The CDR3 spans 15 residues. DNA of the CDR3: TGTGCCAGCAGCCTCCCAGGGGCTGGCGACACTGAAGCTTTCTTT. Its protein is CASSLPGAGDTEAFF.

The gene calls are TRBV4-1 and TRBJ1-5, with D possibly matching TRBD1 (6 bases). Germline V gene sequence: CDR1 MGHRA, CDR2 YSYEKL. Trimming took off 3 bases at V and 4 bases at J, with 16 bases between the two ends. The CDR3 has 16 residues. CDR3 sequence (DNA): TGCGCCAGCAGCCATTGGGGGCTTTCCGAAAATCAGCCCCAGCATTTT. Translation gives CASSHWGLSENQPQHF.

This sequence joins TRBV10-3 and TRBJ1-6, with D possibly matching TRBD1 (5 bases). This CDR3 region has 15 residues. Trimming removed 1 base at V and 5 bases at J, with 9 bases between. From germline, CDR1 is ENHRY and CDR2 SYGVKD. CDR3 bases: TGTGCCATCAGTGAGTACGGGGGAAATAATTCACCCCTCCACTTT. This codes for CAISEYGGNNSPLHF.

This clone appeared a single time. The rearrangement joins TRBV7-6 to TRBJ2-4, with 7 nucleotides matching TRBD2. The V gene's germline CDR1 is SGHVS and CDR2 FNYEAQ. The J segment lost 0 bases and the V segment lost 3 bases, leaving 11 bases of the junction unmatched. The CDR3 is made up of 18 amino acids. The CDR3 loop reads CASSLGAGRELAKNIQYF. The DNA for the CDR3 is TGTGCCAGCAGCTTGGGAGCGGGGCGCGAGCTAGCCAAAAACATTCAGTACTTC.

As concerns this clone: Distinct nucleotide sequences in the sample also encode this CDR3. The gene calls are TRBV3-1 (or the pseudogene TRBV3-2) and TRBJ1-1; D is ambiguous. V was trimmed by 1 base and J by 8 bases, leaving 14 bases between them. CDR3 length: 14 residues. Per the germline V gene, CDR1 is LGHDT and CDR2 is YNNKEL (reference sequence). CDR3 sequence (DNA): TGTGCCAGCAGCCAAGTAGGAGGCGGTACCGAAGCTTTCTTT. It is translated as CASSQVGGGTEAFF.

The chain employs TRBV2 and TRBJ1-2; 9 nucleotides align to TRBD1. The CDR3 is 15 amino acids. V trimming: 7 bases; J trimming: 7 bases; junction bases outside the gene matches: 13. From germline, CDR1 is SNHLY and CDR2 FYNNEI. CDR3 loop: CASTRTGALFSGYTF. CDR3 coding DNA: TGTGCCAGCACTCGGACAGGGGCCCTGTTTAGTGGCTACACCTTC.

This chain joins TRBV5-1 and TRBJ2-3; D uncertain. CDR3 length equals 16 residues. Trimming removed 2 bases at V and 0 bases at J, with 13 bases between. The germline gives CDR1 SGHRS, CDR2 YFSETQ. This CDR3 is CASSLNPYSSTDTQYF. DNA for the CDR3: TGCGCCAGCAGCTTAAACCCTTACTCTAGCACAGATACGCAGTATTTT.

This chain connects TRBV7-2 to TRBJ2-5; possibly TRBD1 for D (6 bases). V was trimmed by 5 bases and J by 3 bases, leaving 16 bases between them. CDR1 and CDR2 (germline): SGHTA, FQGNSA. The CDR3 is 15 amino acids. Here the CDR3 DNA reads TGTGCCAGCAGCCCTTGGGACACGGCAAAAGAGACCCAGTACTTC. Translating gives CASSPWDTAKETQYF.

The chain couples TRBV5-4 to TRBJ2-1; a weak D match, TRBD1 (5 bases). The CDR3 is 14 amino acids. Per germline, CDR1 SGHNT and CDR2 YYREEE (reference sequence). V lost 9 bases to trimming and J lost 3 bases, with 16 bases between them. This CDR3 is CATQNPDSYNEQFF. Written as DNA, the CDR3 is TGTGCCACTCAGAACCCCGACAGCTACAATGAGCAGTTCTTC.

In DNA, the CDR3 is TGCGCCAGCAACCGAGACCAAGGGGGCGGGGAGCTGTTTTTT. It is translated as CASNRDQGGGELFF. This chain joins TRBV5-1 and TRBJ2-2, with D perhaps matching TRBD1 (6 bases). Germline V gives CDR1 SGHRS, CDR2 YFSETQ. V was cut by 6 bases and J by 7 bases, with 16 bases left in between. The CDR3 runs to 14 residues.

V is TRBV2 and J is TRBJ2-7, with 9 bases identical to TRBD1. Per germline, CDR1 SNHLY and CDR2 FYNNEI. Losses at the gene ends were 5 bases for V and 0 bases for J; bases not matched to a gene: 5. The CDR3 sequence is 15 residues long. The CDR3, as DNA: TGTGCCAGCAGTCCCGGGACAGGGCCCTCCTACGAGCAGTACTTC. It translates to CASSPGTGPSYEQYF.

This clone turned up a few times. The chain joins TRBV6-6 to TRBJ2-7, with D maybe TRBD2 (5 bases). V lost 0 bases and J 5 bases, leaving 11 bases between the germline ends. This CDR3 comprises 14 residues. Per germline, CDR1 MNHNY and CDR2 SVGAGI (reference sequence). The CDR3 sequence: CASSYSSRRDEQYF. The CDR3 DNA reads TGTGCCAGCAGTTACTCGAGTAGGCGGGACGAGCAGTACTTC.

This clone turned up a few times. The chain joins TRBV18 to TRBJ1-2, with a tentative D call TRBD1 (5 bases). V dropped 3 bases and J dropped 4 bases, with 12 bases sitting between them. This CDR3 spans 14 amino acids. Germline CDR1 and CDR2: KGHSH and LQKENI. CDR3 region: CASSPDSDSYGYTF. CDR3 DNA: TGTGCCAGCTCACCCGACAGCGATTCCTATGGCTACACCTTC.

The chain uses TRBV7-9 and TRBJ1-4; 7 nucleotides match TRBD1. CDR1 is SEHNR and CDR2 is FQNEAQ in the germline V gene (reference sequence). The CDR3 runs 13 residues. V lost 6 bases to trimming and J lost 8 bases; unmatched junction nucleotides: 6. CDR3 sequence: CASSPDRAEKLFF. CDR3 in DNA: TGTGCCAGCAGTCCAGACAGGGCCGAAAAACTGTTTTTT. The full variable domain, its missing parts supplied by reference TRBV7-9 and TRBJ1-4, is DTGVSQNPRHKITKRGQNVTFRCDPISEHNRLYWYRQTLGQGPEFLTYFQNEAQLEKSRLLSDRFSAERPKGSFSTLEIQRTEQGDSAMYLCASSPDRAEKLFFGSGTQLSVL.

Only one count was recorded for this clone. The CDR3 DNA reads as TGTGCCAGCAGTTCCGGGGGGGCACTTGGAGATACGCAGTATTTT. Residues: CASSSGGALGDTQYF. The rearrangement joins TRBV6-1 to TRBJ2-3; TRBD2 matches 8 bases. The germline CDR1 and CDR2 sequences are MNHNS and SASEGT. The ends lost 5 bases at V and 5 bases at J; junction bases unmatched: 9. This CDR3 contains 15 residues.

V usage is TRBV6-4 and J usage is TRBJ2-2; the D is unclear. Germline V gives CDR1 MRHNA, CDR2 SNTAGT. The CDR3 contains 11 residues. V lost 4 bases and J lost 7, with 4 bases in between. DNA of the CDR3: TGTGCCAGCAGTGCGGGCGGGGAGCTGTTTTTT. Translated: CASSAGGELFF.

This chain connects TRBV30 to TRBJ1-1, with a possible D match to TRBD1 (6 bases). The ends were cut back, 0 bases at V and 5 bases at J, with 7 bases in the middle. Germline loops: CDR1 GTSNPN, CDR2 SVGIG (reference sequence). The CDR3 runs to 12 residues. This CDR3 is CAWSVGGTEAFF. DNA for the CDR3: TGTGCCTGGAGTGTAGGGGGAACTGAAGCTTTCTTT.